This T cell receptor beta chain was identified during a study of CD8+ T cells in alopecia areata. The study, taken as a whole, reports: The study found tofacitinib significantly decreased scalp clonality and expanded CD8+ clones among the top 100.

RNA extraction was followed by reverse transcription into cDNA, which acted as the sequencing template. Profiled with immunoSEQ multiplex PCR; TCRdb holds only in-frame clones, not every one. The sample lists under 350,000 clones; 58% were seen once. Details on this clone: The antigen remains unidentified.

The sample's treatment: oral pan-JAK inhibitor, 5-10 mg twice daily. V was cut by 4 bases and J by 8 bases, with 21 bases left in between. Germline V gene data show CDR1 as GTSNPN and CDR2 as SVGIG (reference sequence). CDR3 length equals 14 residues. This TCR derives from a human donor with alopecia areata. The chain carries TRBV30 and TRBJ2-7; maybe TRBD2 (5 bases). This specimen was CD4+ T cells sorted from blood, taken at week 24, from a patient treated with tofacitinib. This CDR3 is CAWTSAGNPAQQYF. CDR3 nucleotide sequence: TGTGCCTGGACCAGCGCCGGGAACCCCGCCCAGCAGTACTTC.